This T cell receptor (beta chain) was recovered during a study of blood T cell repertoires in COVID-19. Some clones are missing from TCRdb's copy, which holds only in-frame ones; the method was immunoSEQ multiplex PCR. The data hold fewer than 200,000 clones, with around 83% observed a single time. This sequence was found in a woman between 55 and 75 years old with COVID-19, enrolled during active disease. Material: peripheral blood.

This CDR3 reads CASSRGQGFKTDTQYF. CDR3 nucleotide sequence: TGCGCCAGCAGCAGGGGACAGGGGTTTAAGACAGATACGCAGTATTTT. The gene calls are TRBV5-1 and TRBJ2-3, with TRBD1 matching over 10 bases. CDR1 and CDR2 (germline): SGHRS, YFSETQ. This CDR3 is 16 amino acids long. Unmatched junction bases numbered 8, after V lost 4 bases and J lost 3 bases.